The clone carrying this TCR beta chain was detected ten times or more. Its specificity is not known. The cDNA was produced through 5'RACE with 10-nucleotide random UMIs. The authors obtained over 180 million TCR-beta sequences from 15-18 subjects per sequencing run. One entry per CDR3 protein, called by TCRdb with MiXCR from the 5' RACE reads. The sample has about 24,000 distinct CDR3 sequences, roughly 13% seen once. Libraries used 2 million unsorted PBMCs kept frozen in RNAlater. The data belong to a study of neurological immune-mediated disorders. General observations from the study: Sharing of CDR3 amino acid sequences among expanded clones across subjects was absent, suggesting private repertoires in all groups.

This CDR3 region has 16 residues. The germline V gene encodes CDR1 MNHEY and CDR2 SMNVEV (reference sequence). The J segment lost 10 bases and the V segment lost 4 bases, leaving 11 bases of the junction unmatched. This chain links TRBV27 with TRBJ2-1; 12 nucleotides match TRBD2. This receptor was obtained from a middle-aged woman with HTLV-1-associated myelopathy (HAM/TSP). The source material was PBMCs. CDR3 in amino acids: CASSYRGLAGGSEQFF. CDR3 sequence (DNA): TGTGCCAGCAGTTACCGAGGTCTAGCGGGAGGGAGCGAGCAGTTCTTC.